This record concerns one T cell receptor beta chain sequence. The record originates from a study of blood T cell repertoires in COVID-19. The method was immunoSEQ multiplex PCR; TCRdb's version includes in-frame clones alone and lacks a portion of them. The table shows roughly 21,000 clones, with around 82% occurring only once. This CDR3 comprises 13 residues. Trimming removed 5 bases from V and 7 bases from J; junction bases left unmatched: 6. The germline V gene encodes CDR1 SGDLS and CDR2 YYNGEE. The source is a human donor in a cohort sampled during active COVID-19. Sequencing used peripheral blood. The V and J genes are TRBV9 and TRBJ2-3, with 8 bases lining up with TRBD2. The CDR3 loop is CASSKLAGNTQYF. The CDR3 bases are TGTGCCAGCAGTAAATTAGCGGGGAATACGCAGTATTTT.